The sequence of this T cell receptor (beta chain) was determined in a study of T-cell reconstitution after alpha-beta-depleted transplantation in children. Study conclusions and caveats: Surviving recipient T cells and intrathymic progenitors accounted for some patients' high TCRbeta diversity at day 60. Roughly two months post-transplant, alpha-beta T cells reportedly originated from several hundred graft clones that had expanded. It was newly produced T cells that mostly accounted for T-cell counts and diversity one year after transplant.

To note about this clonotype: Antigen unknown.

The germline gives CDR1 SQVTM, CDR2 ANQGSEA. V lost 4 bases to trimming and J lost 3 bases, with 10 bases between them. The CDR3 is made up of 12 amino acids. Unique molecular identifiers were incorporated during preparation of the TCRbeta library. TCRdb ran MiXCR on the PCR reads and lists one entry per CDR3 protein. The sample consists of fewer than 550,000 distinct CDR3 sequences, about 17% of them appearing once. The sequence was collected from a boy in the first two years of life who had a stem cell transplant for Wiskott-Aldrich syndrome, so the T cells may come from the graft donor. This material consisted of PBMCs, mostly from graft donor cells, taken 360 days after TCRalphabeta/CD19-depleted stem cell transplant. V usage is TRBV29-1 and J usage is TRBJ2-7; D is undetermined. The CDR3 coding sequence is TGCAGCGTTGGGACCTTGAACTACGAGCAGTACTTC. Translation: CSVGTLNYEQYF.